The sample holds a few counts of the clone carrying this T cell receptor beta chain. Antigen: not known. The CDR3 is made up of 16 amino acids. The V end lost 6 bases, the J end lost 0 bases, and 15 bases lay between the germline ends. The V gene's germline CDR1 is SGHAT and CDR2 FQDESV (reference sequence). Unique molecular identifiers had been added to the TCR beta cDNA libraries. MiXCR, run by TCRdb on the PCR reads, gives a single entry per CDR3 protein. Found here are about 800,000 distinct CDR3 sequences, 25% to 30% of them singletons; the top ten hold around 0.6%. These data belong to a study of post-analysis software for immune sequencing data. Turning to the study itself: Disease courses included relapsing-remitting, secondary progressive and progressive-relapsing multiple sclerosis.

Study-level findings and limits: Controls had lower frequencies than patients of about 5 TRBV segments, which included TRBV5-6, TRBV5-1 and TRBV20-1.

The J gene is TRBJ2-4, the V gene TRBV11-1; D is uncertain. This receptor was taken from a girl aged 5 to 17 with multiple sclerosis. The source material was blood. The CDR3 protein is CASSRGPELAKNIQYF. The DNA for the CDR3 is TGTGCCAGCAGTCGTGGACCGGAGCTAGCCAAAAACATTCAGTACTTC.